This T cell receptor (beta chain) derives from a study of cytomegalovirus exposure and HLA in healthy donors. Points from the study as a whole: Within an earlier analysis, most TCR beta V segments proved productive either about 87% or about 30% of the time. The CMV antigen specificity of a few CMV-associated chains was confirmed through in vitro analysis.

Per the germline V gene, CDR1 is SGHNT and CDR2 is YENEEA. This CDR3 contains 16 residues. V was trimmed by 1 base and J by 9 bases, leaving 19 bases between them. This clone appeared a single time. No antigen is known for it. It was healthy bone marrow donors who served as donors. Researchers ran the PCR with 60 Vbeta and 13 Jbeta primers. Sequenced by immunoSEQ multiplex PCR; TCRdb stores in-frame clones only, minus some. The sample includes under 200,000 clones, 70% to 90% of them seen just once. The clonotype originates from a man aged 18 to 30 in good health and CMV-seropositive. The V gene is TRBV11-3, the J gene TRBJ2-1; possibly TRBD2 for D (6 bases). Sequencing was done on a sample of PBMCs. The CDR3 sequence: CASSLGGGYFSGEQFF. For the CDR3, the DNA is TGTGCCAGCAGCTTAGGTGGGGGGTATTTTAGCGGTGAGCAGTTCTTC.